The next 28 T cell receptor beta chains were all read from a single sample in a study of neurological immune-mediated disorders. Via MiXCR, TCRdb re-called the 5' RACE reads, giving one row per CDR3 protein. Of 53,000 or so distinct CDR3 sequences listed, 7.5% to 9.5% are singletons. Specified time point: longitudinal time-point 3. Sequences were obtained from PBMCs. The receptors here all came from a middle-aged woman in good health.

This clonotype was recorded at least ten times. V and J are TRBV20-1 and TRBJ1-1; D is uncertain. Germline CDR1 is DFQATT and CDR2 is SNEGSKA (reference sequence). The CDR3 totals 15 residues. V shed 3 bases and J shed 1 base, with 15 bases lying between them. CDR3 bases: TGCAGTGCTAGTCCAATCGGAGCAGGGAACACTGAAGCTTTCTTT. This translates into CSASPIGAGNTEAFF.

This clonotype was observed at least ten times. V and J are TRBV21-1 and TRBJ2-3; the table's D call TRBD1 went unverified against the DNA. TRBV21-1 is reported as a pseudogene. The CDR3 runs 15 residues. The CDR3 region is CASSDLGGFTDTQYF. CDR3 DNA: TGTGCCAGCAGCGACCTTGGGGGCTTCACAGATACGCAGTATTTT.

This clonotype was counted at least ten times. The rearrangement links TRBV15 to TRBJ1-4; D ambiguous. V lost 2 bases, J lost 4 bases, and 5 bases lay in between. The CDR3 is 13 residues long. Germline V lookup: CDR1 LNHNV, CDR2 YYDKDF (reference sequence). CDR3 in DNA: TGTGCCACCAGCAGATGGGATAATGAAAAACTGTTTTTT. As protein: CATSRWDNEKLFF.

Ten or more counts support this clonotype. The gene calls are TRBV2 and TRBJ2-7; no clear D gene. V was shortened by 7 bases and J by 6 bases, with 13 bases between the two germline ends. The CDR3 loop spans 12 amino acids. Germline assignment: CDR1 SNHLY and CDR2 FYNNEI. Here the CDR3 DNA reads TGTGCCAGCAACGCCGTGCCGGTCGAGCAGTACTTC. Amino acids: CASNAVPVEQYF.

This clonotype appeared many times. This chain links TRBV10-3 with TRBJ1-2; a weak D match, TRBD1 (6 bases). The V gene lost 5 bases and the J gene lost 7 bases, with 20 bases spanning the gap. The germline V gene has CDR1 ENHRY and CDR2 SYGVKD. The CDR3 is 15 amino acids. CDR3 coding DNA: TGTGCCATCAGTCATAGGACAGCCGGTTTGGCTGGCTACACCTTC. Protein product: CAISHRTAGLAGYTF.

Ten or more counts support this clonotype. The V gene is TRBV20-1, the J gene TRBJ2-7; tentative D call: TRBD1 (6 bases). This CDR3 contains 14 residues. Germline V gene sequence: CDR1 DFQATT, CDR2 SNEGSKA (reference sequence). V was shortened by 1 base and J by 4 bases, with 14 bases between the two germline ends. The CDR3 DNA reads TGCAGTGCTAGAGTCCCAGGGGAGTCATACGAGCAGTACTTC. This encodes CSARVPGESYEQYF.

Notes on this clonotype: A much larger clone differs by one base, so this may be a read error. J is TRBJ2-5 and V is TRBV7-3; D might be TRBD2 (7 bases). The CDR3 loop spans 13 amino acids. Germline CDR1 and CDR2: SGHTA and FQGTGA. V shed 1 base and J shed 11 bases, with 14 bases lying between them. CDR3 DNA sequence: TGTGCCAGCAGCTTAATGGAGGGGGGGGCGCAGTACTTC. Translating gives CASSLMEGGAQYF.

This clonotype was seen repeatedly, ten times or more. The chain links TRBV5-6 to TRBJ2-3, with D possibly TRBD1 on 7 matching bases. CDR3 length equals 15 residues. The V and J ends lost 2 bases and 5 bases respectively, with 15 bases between them. The germline CDR1 and CDR2 sequences are SGHDT and YYEEEE. The CDR3 spells CASSFGGGGRDTQYF. The CDR3 DNA reads TGTGCCAGCAGCTTTGGTGGAGGGGGCCGAGATACGCAGTATTTT.

This clonotype was observed many times. The V gene is TRBV7-2, the J gene TRBJ2-1; TRBD2 might be the D (6 bases). CDR3 length equals 14 residues. The V and J ends lost 5 bases and 9 bases respectively, with 17 bases between them. CDR1 is SGHTA and CDR2 is FQGNSA in the germline V gene. The CDR3, as DNA: TGTGCCAGCAGCCCCCGGGGGACCTGGGGTGAGCAGTTCTTC. Translated, it gives CASSPRGTWGEQFF.

Ten or more counts support this clonotype. This chain joins TRBV5-1 and TRBJ2-7; D unresolved. Trimming pared 1 base from V and 1 base from J, leaving 9 bases between. CDR3 length: 14 amino acids. The V gene's germline CDR1 is SGHRS and CDR2 YFSETQ. DNA of the CDR3: TGCGCCAGCAGCTTGACAGTCCCATCCTACGAGCAGTACTTC. It translates to CASSLTVPSYEQYF.

This clonotype occurred many times. Since the CDR3 does not end with the conserved phenylalanine or tryptophan, this likely comes from a read error. The limits of the CDR3 on the DNA are not certain, so only TCRdb's listed CDR3 is given. The CDR3 reads CASGLVLCL. This chain connects TRBV21-1 to TRBJ2-5. TRBV21-1 is described as a pseudogene. Both ends counted, the CDR3 spans 9 residues.

The chain is built from TRBV25-1 and TRBJ2-3, with 7 bases that match TRBD1. J lost 6 bases, V lost 3 bases, and 12 bases had no gene match. Germline V CDR1 and CDR2: MGHDK, SYGVNS. The CDR3 length is 16 residues. Here the CDR3 DNA reads TGTGCCAGCAGTGACATCCGGGCAGGGGGAGCGGATACGCAGTATTTT. Protein sequence: CASSDIRAGGADTQYF.

The rearrangement uses TRBV9 and TRBJ1-1; tentative D call: TRBD1 (5 bases). The ends were cut back, 1 base at V and 3 bases at J, with 10 bases in the middle. The germline gives CDR1 SGDLS, CDR2 YYNGEE. The CDR3 totals 14 residues. The DNA for the CDR3 is TGTGCCAGCAGCGTACAGGGAGGGGACACTGAAGCTTTCTTT. Its translation: CASSVQGGDTEAFF.

The chain employs TRBV24-1 and TRBJ1-2; no reliable D call. V lost 10 bases and J 4 bases, leaving 9 bases between the germline ends. Germline V gives CDR1 KGHDR, CDR2 SFDVKD. The CDR3 is 11 amino acids. The CDR3 loop is CATRESYGYTF. In nucleotides, the CDR3 is TGTGCCACTCGGGAAAGCTATGGCTACACCTTC.

This clonotype has a count of ten or more. The rearrangement links TRBV20-1 to TRBJ2-5, with 8 bases that match TRBD2. There are 14 residues in the CDR3. Germline CDR1 DFQATT, CDR2 SNEGSKA (reference sequence). Losses at the gene ends were 3 bases for V and 7 bases for J; bases not matched to a gene: 10. As DNA, the CDR3 is TGCAGTGCTAGGTCCTCGGGGGGGTCCTTGACCCAGTACTTC. The encoded protein is CSARSSGGSLTQYF.

Ten or more counts support this clonotype. A junction end diverges from the germline sequence, so it may reflect a read error. The chain recombines TRBV4-1 with TRBJ1-2; D not certain. The V gene's germline CDR1 is MGHRA and CDR2 YSYEKL. The CDR3 extends over 15 amino acids. CDR3 nucleotide sequence: TGCGCCAGCAGCCAAGAAAATAGTTGGAGGGCCTCCCTCATCTTC. Protein: CASSQENSWRASLIF.

This clonotype came up many times. This chain's CDR3 is CASSPLFQREVQLFF. In DNA form, the CDR3 reads TGTGCCAGCTCACCACTATTCCAGCGGGAGGTTCAGCTGTTTTTT. V and J are TRBV18 and TRBJ2-2; 9 bases fit TRBD2. Germline V lookup: CDR1 KGHSH, CDR2 LQKENI. Trimming removed 1 base from V and 12 bases from J; junction bases left unmatched: 9. The CDR3 is 15 amino acids.

At least ten counts were recorded for this clonotype. The rearrangement uses TRBV4-1 and TRBJ2-7; 8 bases agree with TRBD1. The germline V gene encodes CDR1 MGHRA and CDR2 YSYEKL. The CDR3 sequence is 18 residues long. Trimming removed 0 bases from V and 4 bases from J; junction bases left unmatched: 14. The CDR3 DNA is TGCGCCAGCAGCCAAGATAGCCCCAGGACAGGGAATAGGTACGAGCAGTACTTC. Protein: CASSQDSPRTGNRYEQYF.

This clonotype was found many times. V is TRBV7-2 and J is TRBJ1-1; TRBD1 is a possible D gene (5 bases). CDR3 length equals 17 residues. Trimming took 4 bases from V and 0 from J, leaving 18 bases between them. CDR1 and CDR2 from the germline V gene are SGHTA and FQGNSA. This CDR3 is CASSSPPGRFMNTEAFF. CDR3 DNA sequence: TGTGCCAGCAGCTCACCCCCGGGACGTTTCATGAACACTGAAGCTTTCTTT.

This clonotype has a count of ten or more. The rearrangement joins TRBV7-8 to TRBJ1-2; the D is unclear. CDR3 length: 16 residues. Germline loops: CDR1 SGHVS, CDR2 FQNEAQ. V was cut by 1 base and J by 3 bases, with 15 bases left in between. CDR3 region: CASSLGFAGRDYGYTF. In nucleotides, the CDR3 is TGTGCCAGCAGCTTAGGGTTCGCAGGTCGGGACTATGGCTACACCTTC.

This clonotype was recorded many times. One base away lies a much larger clone, so this may be a sequencing read error. The chain couples TRBV20-1 to TRBJ1-5, with 7 positions matching TRBD1. Germline V CDR1 and CDR2: DFQATT, SNEGSKA (reference sequence). J lost 2 bases, V lost 4 bases, and 14 bases had no gene match. CDR3 size: 17 residues. Written as DNA, the CDR3 is TGCAGTGCTATCCGTAAGGGGGCAGGTATGGGCAATCAGCCCCAGCATTTT. It encodes CSAIRKGAGMGNQPQHF.

This clonotype has ten or more counts. V and J are TRBV7-2 and TRBJ1-6, with D uncertain. V shed 6 bases and J shed 8 bases, with 11 bases lying between them. Germline V CDR1 and CDR2: SGHTA, FQGNSA. This CDR3 has 13 amino acids. DNA of the CDR3: TGTGCCAGCAGGCGCGGGCAAGATTCACCCCTCCACTTT. Amino acid sequence: CASRRGQDSPLHF.

This clonotype was picked up many times. The chain has TRBV20-1 and TRBJ2-4, with D unclear. The CDR3 covers 15 residues. Trimming removed 0 bases from V and 3 bases from J, with 12 bases in between. Germline values: CDR1 DFQATT, CDR2 SNEGSKA (reference sequence). CDR3 protein: CSAREHGRSKNIQYF. The CDR3, as DNA: TGCAGTGCTAGAGAACACGGACGGAGCAAAAACATTCAGTACTTC.

This clonotype was seen at least ten times. The genes are TRBV4-3 and TRBJ2-7; 11 bases line up with TRBD2. Germline trimming cut 0 bases from V and 4 bases from J; bases unmatched to any gene: 11. Germline loops: CDR1 LGHNA, CDR2 YSLEER. CDR3 size: 18 residues. The CDR3 bases are TGCGCCAGCAGCCAAGATCCTCTTCTAGCGGGAGGCGGTTACGAGCAGTACTTC. Translation: CASSQDPLLAGGGYEQYF.

In its sample, this clonotype was seen many times. The rearrangement joins TRBV7-2 to TRBJ1-1; no reliable D call. The CDR3 covers 16 residues. CDR1 and CDR2 (germline): SGHTA, FQGNSA. V lost 1 base to trimming and J lost 2 bases, with 14 bases between them. CDR3 DNA sequence: TGTGCCAGCAGCTTAGGTCACCTAACAGTTAACACTGAAGCTTTCTTT. Translating gives CASSLGHLTVNTEAFF.

This clonotype came up many times. The J gene is TRBJ2-1, the V gene TRBV5-1; D perhaps matches TRBD1 (5 bases). This CDR3 contains 16 residues. Germline CDR1 reads SGHRS; CDR2 reads YFSETQ. Trimming left V 0 bases short and J 1 base short, with 11 bases between. CDR3 in DNA: TGCGCCAGCAGCTTGGCCCTGGGGCGATCCTACAATGAGCAGTTCTTC. It encodes CASSLALGRSYNEQFF.

This clonotype came up many times. V usage is TRBV9 and J usage is TRBJ1-1; D unclear. This CDR3 region has 15 residues. CDR1 and CDR2 from the germline V gene are SGDLS and YYNGEE. Trimming took off 0 bases at V and 2 bases at J, with 11 bases between the two ends. The CDR3 DNA sequence: TGTGCCAGCAGCGTAGAAGGATCGGCAAACACTGAAGCTTTCTTT. This gives the protein CASSVEGSANTEAFF.

The V and J genes are TRBV5-6 and TRBJ2-2; a possible D gene is TRBD2 (5 bases). CDR1 is SGHDT and CDR2 is YYEEEE in the germline V gene. This CDR3 is built from 13 residues. The V gene lost 3 bases and the J gene lost 7 bases, with 10 bases spanning the gap. Here the CDR3 DNA reads TGTGCCAGCAGCTCGGATGGAGGCGGGGAGCTGTTTTTT. Translated, it gives CASSSDGGGELFF.